This T cell receptor (beta chain) was recovered during a study of blood T cell repertoires in COVID-19. CDR3 size: 14 residues. V lost 3 bases, J lost 3 bases, and 11 bases lay in between. The germline V gene encodes CDR1 MNHEY and CDR2 SVGAGI. TCRdb keeps only in-frame clones here, not all; method: immunoSEQ multiplex PCR. Of over 200,000 clones listed, over 75% were seen once; the top ten hold around 3.6%. This receptor was identified in a woman younger than 45 who had been exposed to COVID-19. Sequencing was carried out using PBMCs or T cells enriched from blood (not recorded which). The genes are TRBV6-5 and TRBJ1-2; TRBD1 is a possible D gene (6 bases). CDR3 protein: CASSYTTGYYGYTF. CDR3 coding DNA: TGTGCCAGCAGTTATACCACAGGGTACTATGGCTACACCTTC.